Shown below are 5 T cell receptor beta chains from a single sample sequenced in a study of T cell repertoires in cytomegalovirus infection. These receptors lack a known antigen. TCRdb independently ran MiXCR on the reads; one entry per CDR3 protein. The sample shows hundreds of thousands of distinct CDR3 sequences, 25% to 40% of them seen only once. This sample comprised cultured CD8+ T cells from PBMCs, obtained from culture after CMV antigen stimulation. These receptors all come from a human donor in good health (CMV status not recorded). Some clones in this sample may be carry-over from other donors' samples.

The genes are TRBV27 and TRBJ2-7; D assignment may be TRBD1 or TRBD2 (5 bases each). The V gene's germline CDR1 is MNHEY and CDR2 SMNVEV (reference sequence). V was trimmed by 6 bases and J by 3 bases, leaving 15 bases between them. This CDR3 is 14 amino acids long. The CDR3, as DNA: TGTGCCAGCAGCCCGCCCGGGGCAGTCTACGAGCAGTACTTC. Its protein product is CASSPPGAVYEQYF.

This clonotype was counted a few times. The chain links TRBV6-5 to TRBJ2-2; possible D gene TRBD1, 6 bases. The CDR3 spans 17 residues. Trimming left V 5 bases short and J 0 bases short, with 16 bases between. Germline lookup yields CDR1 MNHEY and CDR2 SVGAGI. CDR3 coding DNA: TGTGCCAGCAGTGGGGACATCGGCCCCTCGAACACCGGGGAGCTGTTTTTT. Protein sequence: CASSGDIGPSNTGELFF.

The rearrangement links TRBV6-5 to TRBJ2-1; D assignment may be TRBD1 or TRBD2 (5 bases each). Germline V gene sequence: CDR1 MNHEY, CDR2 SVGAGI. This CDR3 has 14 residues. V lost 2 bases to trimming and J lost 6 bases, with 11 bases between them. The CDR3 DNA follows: TGTGCCAGCAGTTACCAGGGACGAGGCAATGAGCAGTTCTTC. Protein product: CASSYQGRGNEQFF.

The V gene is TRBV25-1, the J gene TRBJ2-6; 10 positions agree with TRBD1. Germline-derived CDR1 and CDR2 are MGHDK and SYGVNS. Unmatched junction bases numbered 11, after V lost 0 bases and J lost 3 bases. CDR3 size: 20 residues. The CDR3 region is CASSEYLPGQGVSGANVLTF. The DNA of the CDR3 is TGTGCCAGCAGTGAATATCTGCCCGGACAGGGGGTTAGTGGGGCCAACGTCCTGACTTTC.

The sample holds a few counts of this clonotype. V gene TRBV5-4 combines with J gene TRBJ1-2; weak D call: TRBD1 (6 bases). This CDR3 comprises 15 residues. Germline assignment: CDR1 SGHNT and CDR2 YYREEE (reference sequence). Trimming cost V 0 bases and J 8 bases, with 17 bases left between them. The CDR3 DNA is TGTGCCAGCAGCTTGGAAAGAGCGGCAGGGGAAGGCTACACCTTC. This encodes CASSLERAAGEGYTF.